This T cell receptor beta chain originates from a study of early T cells in non-severe SARS-CoV-2 infection. Background on the study: Chains stayed unpaired after sequencing of bulk RNA from unsorted whole blood. Findings and caveats of the study: The study's VDJdb matching favored anti-spike CD8 responses and missed private and CD4 specificities.

This clonotype was seen ten or more times. Its cognate antigen is unknown. Attached unique molecular identifiers marked individual cDNA molecules. MiXCR was run by TCRdb on the 5' RACE reads, yielding one entry per CDR3 protein. The sample yields about 58,000 distinct CDR3 sequences, 6% to 8.5% seen once. This clonotype was obtained from an adult who was a healthcare worker with PCR-confirmed SARS-CoV-2 infection or an uninfected control (not recorded which). What was sequenced was whole blood.

CDR3 residues: CSVENSLGLAGRIGTQYF. As DNA, the CDR3 is TGCAGCGTTGAAAACAGTTTGGGACTAGCGGGCCGAATTGGTACGCAGTATTTT. This chain joins TRBV29-1 and TRBJ2-3; TRBD2 matches at 12 bases. V gave up 2 bases and J gave up 8 bases; unmatched junction bases: 17. The CDR3 runs 18 residues. In germline, CDR1 is SQVTM, CDR2 ANQGSEA.